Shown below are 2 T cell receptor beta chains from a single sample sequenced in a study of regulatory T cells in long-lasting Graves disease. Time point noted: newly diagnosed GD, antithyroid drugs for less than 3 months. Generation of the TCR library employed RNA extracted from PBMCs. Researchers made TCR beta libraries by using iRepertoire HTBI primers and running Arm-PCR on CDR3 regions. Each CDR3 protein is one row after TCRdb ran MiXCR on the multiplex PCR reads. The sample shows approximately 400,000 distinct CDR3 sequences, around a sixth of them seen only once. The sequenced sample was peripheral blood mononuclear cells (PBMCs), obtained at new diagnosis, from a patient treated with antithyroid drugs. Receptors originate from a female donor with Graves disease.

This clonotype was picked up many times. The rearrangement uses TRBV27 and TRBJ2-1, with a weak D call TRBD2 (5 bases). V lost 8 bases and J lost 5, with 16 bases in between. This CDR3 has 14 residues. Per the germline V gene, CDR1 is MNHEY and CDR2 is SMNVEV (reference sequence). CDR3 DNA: TGTGCCAGCGGAACTATTTGGCGGGACAATGAGCAGTTCTTC. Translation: CASGTIWRDNEQFF.

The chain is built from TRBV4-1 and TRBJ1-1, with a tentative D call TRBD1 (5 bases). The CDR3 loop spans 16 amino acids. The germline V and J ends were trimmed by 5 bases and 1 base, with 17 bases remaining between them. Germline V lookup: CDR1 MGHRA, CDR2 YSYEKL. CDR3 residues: CASSLILGRRNTEAFF. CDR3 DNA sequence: TGCGCCAGCAGCTTAATACTGGGACGACGGAACACTGAAGCTTTCTTT.